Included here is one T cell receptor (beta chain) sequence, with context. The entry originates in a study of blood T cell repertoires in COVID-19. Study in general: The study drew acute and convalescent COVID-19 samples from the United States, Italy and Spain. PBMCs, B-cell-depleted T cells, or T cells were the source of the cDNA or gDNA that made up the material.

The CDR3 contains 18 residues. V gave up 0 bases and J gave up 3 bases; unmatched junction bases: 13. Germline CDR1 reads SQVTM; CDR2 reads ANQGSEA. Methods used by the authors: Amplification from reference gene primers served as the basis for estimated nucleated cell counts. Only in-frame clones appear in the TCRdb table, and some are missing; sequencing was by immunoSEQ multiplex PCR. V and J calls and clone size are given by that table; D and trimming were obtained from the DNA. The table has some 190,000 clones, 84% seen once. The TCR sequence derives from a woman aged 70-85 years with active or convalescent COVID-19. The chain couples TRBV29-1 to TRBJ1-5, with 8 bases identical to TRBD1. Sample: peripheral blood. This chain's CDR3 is CSVEEDIPDRVPNQPQHF. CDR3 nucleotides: TGCAGCGTTGAAGAAGACATTCCGGACAGGGTTCCCAATCAGCCCCAGCATTTT. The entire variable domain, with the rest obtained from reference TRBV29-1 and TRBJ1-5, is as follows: SAVISQKPSRDICQRGTSLTIQCQVDSQVTMMFWYRQQPGQSLTLIATANQGSEATYESGFVIDKFPISRPNLTFSTLTVSNMSPEDSSIYLCSVEEDIPDRVPNQPQHFGDGTRLSIL.